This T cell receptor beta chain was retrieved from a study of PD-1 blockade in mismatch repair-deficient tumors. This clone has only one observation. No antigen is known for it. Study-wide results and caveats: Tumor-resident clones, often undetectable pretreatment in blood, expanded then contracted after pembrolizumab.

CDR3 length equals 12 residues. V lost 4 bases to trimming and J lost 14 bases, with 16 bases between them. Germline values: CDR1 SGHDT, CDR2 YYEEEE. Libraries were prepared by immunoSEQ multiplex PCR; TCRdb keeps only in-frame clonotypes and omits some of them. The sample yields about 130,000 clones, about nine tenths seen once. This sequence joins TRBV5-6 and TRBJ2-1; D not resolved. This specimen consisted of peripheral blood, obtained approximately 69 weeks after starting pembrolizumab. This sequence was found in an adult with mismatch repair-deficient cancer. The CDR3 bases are TGTGCCAGCAGCGCTCTTGGCTTGGCGGAGTTCTTC. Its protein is CASSALGLAEFF. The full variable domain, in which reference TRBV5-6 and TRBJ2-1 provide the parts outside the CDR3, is DAGVTQSPTHLIKTRGQQVTLRCSPKSGHDTVSWYQQALGQGPQFIFQYYEEEERQRGNFPDRFSGHQFPNYSSELNVNALLLGDSALYLCASSALGLAEFFGPGTRLTVL.